These T cell receptor beta chains were read from a single sample in a study of blood T cell repertoires in COVID-19. Assay used: immunoSEQ multiplex PCR; TCRdb lists only in-frame clones, some missing. The table has fewer than 250,000 clones, 85% to 90% seen once. Sequencing input: peripheral blood. Receptors originate from a woman aged 50 to 60 with acute or convalescent COVID-19. Both conserved end residues are part of each CDR3. The D gene is left open where the match is weak. Some rows have no size entry. The others give once, few or many, or a class for an expanded clone.

D	V	size	J	DNA	CDR3
NA	TRBV5-4	NA	TRBJ1-1	TGTGCCCGCAGCGGGGGGGGGAATGAAGCTTTCTTT	CARSGGGNEAFF
TRBD2	TRBV6-1	NA	TRBJ2-3	TGTGCCAGCAGTTCCGGACTAGTTCTCACAGATACGCAGTATTTT	CASSSGLVLTDTQYF
NA	TRBV27	NA	TRBJ2-5	TGTGCCAGCAGTTTATCCCAGGGAATAAGGGAGACCCAGTACTTC	CASSLSQGIRETQYF
NA	TRBV3-1/TRBV3-2	NA	TRBJ2-5	TGTGCCAGCAGCCAAGATAGTCTCAGGGCAGGACAAGAGACCCAGTACTTC	CASSQDSLRAGQETQYF
TRBD2	TRBV12-3/TRBV12-4	NA	TRBJ2-3	TGTGCCAGCAGTTTGGGGGGGGCAGATACGCAGTATTTT	CASSLGGADTQYF
NA	TRBV18	NA	TRBJ1-3	TGTGCCAGCTCTGCAGGGGAAGGGAGTGGAAACACCATATATTTT	CASSAGEGSGNTIYF
NA	TRBV29-1	NA	TRBJ1-2	TGCAGCACCATACACCTTAACTATGGCTACACCTTC	CSTIHLNYGYTF
TRBD2	TRBV15	NA	TRBJ2-5	TGTGCCACCACTCGGCCTAGCGGGAGTCATGAGACCCAGTACTTC	CATTRPSGSHETQYF
TRBD2	TRBV24-1	once	TRBJ2-3	TGTGCCACCAGTGAAGGACTAGCGGGAGGGCCTTCCTTAGATACGCAGTATTTT	CATSEGLAGGPSLDTQYF
TRBD1	TRBV29-1	NA	TRBJ2-3	TGCAGCGTTGACCAGGGGGGCACAGATACGCAGTATTTT	CSVDQGGTDTQYF
TRBD2	TRBV27	NA	TRBJ2-1	TGTGCCAGCAGTTTAGTGACGGGGGGACACAATGAGCAGTTCTTC	CASSLVTGGHNEQFF
NA	TRBV4-2	NA	TRBJ1-5	TGTGCCAGCAGCCATGCTACAGGGAGACAGCCCCAGCATTTT	CASSHATGRQPQHF
NA	TRBV2	NA	TRBJ1-5	TGTGCCAGCAGTGAAGCGCTTCATAGGGACACCTCCAATCAGCCCCAGCATTTT	CASSEALHRDTSNQPQHF
TRBD1	TRBV14	NA	TRBJ1-6	TGTGCCAGCAGCCCTATGACAGGGATTTCACCCCTCCACTTT	CASSPMTGISPLHF
NA	TRBV6-5	NA	TRBJ1-2	TGTGCCAGCCATCCGACAGATAACTATGGCTACACCTTC	CASHPTDNYGYTF
TRBD2	TRBV7-2	NA	TRBJ2-1	TGTGCCAGCAGCTTTGCTAGCGGCTACAATGAGCAGTTCTTC	CASSFASGYNEQFF
TRBD1	TRBV5-1	NA	TRBJ2-5	TGCGCCAGCAGCCTCCATACGGGACAGGGTGGTGAGACCCAGTACTTC	CASSLHTGQGGETQYF
NA	TRBV27	NA	TRBJ1-5	TGTGCCAGCAGTTTATTGGGAGACAGGAAAGAGCAGCCCCAGCATTTT	CASSLLGDRKEQPQHF
NA	TRBV19	NA	TRBJ1-5	TGTGCCAGTAACTATCAACTGGATACGTCGAATCAGCCCCAGCATTTT	CASNYQLDTSNQPQHF
NA	TRBV4-3	NA	TRBJ1-4	TGCGCCAGCAGCCAATACATGCCGACTAATGAAAAACTGTTTTTT	CASSQYMPTNEKLFF
TRBD1	TRBV19	NA	TRBJ1-2	TGTGCCAGTAGTATAGATCAAGACAGGGGAGGAGGCTACACCTTC	CASSIDQDRGGGYTF
NA	TRBV6-1	NA	TRBJ1-3	TGTGCCAGCAGTGGGATCAGGGTAGGGGGATCCTCTGGAAACACCATATATTTT	CASSGIRVGGSSGNTIYF
TRBD1	TRBV5-4	NA	TRBJ2-7	TGTGCCAGCAGCTTTCGGGACAGGGGACGCTACGAGCAGTACTTC	CASSFRDRGRYEQYF
TRBD2	TRBV5-4	NA	TRBJ2-5	TGTGCCAGCACCCTGGCCCCAGGGAGGGGCCGAGAGACCCAGTACTTC	CASTLAPGRGRETQYF
NA	TRBV6-2/TRBV6-3	NA	TRBJ1-2	TGTGCCAGCAGTTACATGGAGGGCGGCTATGGCTACACCTTC	CASSYMEGGYGYTF
NA	TRBV9	few	TRBJ1-6	TGTGCCAGCAGCGTAGGGCGACAGAAGTCACCCCTCCACTTT	CASSVGRQKSPLHF
NA	TRBV9	NA	TRBJ2-1	TGTGCCAGCAGCTCCACCTACAATGAGCAGTTCTTC	CASSSTYNEQFF
NA	TRBV3-1/TRBV3-2	once	TRBJ2-3	TGTGCCAGCAGCCGATTCATCCCTACCCTCGCAGATACGCAGTATTTT	CASSRFIPTLADTQYF
TRBD2	TRBV6-5	NA	TRBJ2-5	TGTGCCAGCAGTTACTCGCTAGCGGGATTCAAGACCCAGTACTTC	CASSYSLAGFKTQYF
NA	TRBV19	NA	TRBJ2-3	TGTGCCAGTAGGGGGGGAAGGGCGCCCCAGAGCACAGATACGCAGTATTTT	CASRGGRAPQSTDTQYF
TRBD1	TRBV27	NA	TRBJ2-7	TGTGCCAGCAGATCTATAAGGACAGGGGAGTCCTACGAGCAGTACTTC	CASRSIRTGESYEQYF
TRBD2	TRBV7-3	NA	TRBJ2-1	TGTGCCAGCAGCTTAATGGGCGGGGGGAACGACAATGAGCAGTTCTTC	CASSLMGGGNDNEQFF
NA	TRBV19	NA	TRBJ2-4	TGTGCCAGTAGCTACAGGGTTTTGAGGGTCAAAAACATTCAGTACTTC	CASSYRVLRVKNIQYF
NA	TRBV29-1	NA	TRBJ2-1	TGCAGCGTTGACTCTAGCGCAACCTACAATGAGCAGTTCTTC	CSVDSSATYNEQFF
TRBD1	TRBV7-2	NA	TRBJ2-6	TGTGCCAGCAGCTTAGCGTCGCAAGACAGGGCTATAATCTCTGGGGCCAACGTCCTGACTTTC	CASSLASQDRAIISGANVLTF
TRBD1	TRBV19	NA	TRBJ2-5	TGTGCCAGTAGTATGGGGACAGTCCAAGAGACCCAGTACTTC	CASSMGTVQETQYF
TRBD1	TRBV5-6	NA	TRBJ1-1	TGTGCCAGCAGCCCGGGACAGGGGGAAACTGAAGCTTTCTTT	CASSPGQGETEAFF
NA	TRBV3-1/TRBV3-2	NA	TRBJ2-7	TGTGCCAGCAGCCAAGATCCGGGACTTGCCTACGAGCAGTACTTC	CASSQDPGLAYEQYF
NA	TRBV7-2	NA	TRBJ2-3	TGTGCCAGCAGCTTAGCTCCGGGACACACAGATACGCAGTATTTT	CASSLAPGHTDTQYF
NA	TRBV6-2/TRBV6-3	NA	TRBJ2-1	TGTGCCAGCAGTGACCCAGGCGTAAGGCTTAACAATGAGCAGTTCTTC	CASSDPGVRLNNEQFF
TRBD1	TRBV6-5	NA	TRBJ1-2	TGTGCCAGCAGTCCGGACAGGGGCTATGGCTACACCTTC	CASSPDRGYGYTF
NA	TRBV19	few	TRBJ1-6	TGTGCCAGTAGTGAAGAGAGCTCCTATAATTCACCCCTCCACTTT	CASSEESSYNSPLHF
TRBD2	TRBV7-2	NA	TRBJ2-1	TGTGCCAGCAGCCATACTAACACGGGGGGGTGGTACAATGAGCAGTTCTTC	CASSHTNTGGWYNEQFF
TRBD2	TRBV27	NA	TRBJ2-3	TGTGCCAGCAGTTTGCGGGGGAGCACAGATACGCAGTATTTT	CASSLRGSTDTQYF
TRBD2	TRBV11-3	NA	TRBJ2-7	TGTGCCAGCAGCTTAGTGGCCGGGGGGGCCCGTCCGAACGAGCAGTACTTC	CASSLVAGGARPNEQYF
TRBD2	TRBV5-5	NA	TRBJ2-1	TGTGCCAGCAGCATGGGACTAGCGGGGTTCAATGAGCAGTTCTTC	CASSMGLAGFNEQFF
NA	TRBV5-4	once	TRBJ2-3	TGTGCCAGCAGCCGTAGCGGAAGCACAGATACGCAGTATTTT	CASSRSGSTDTQYF
NA	TRBV11-2	NA	TRBJ2-5	TGTGCCAGCAGCTTTTGGAGGACCCAAGAGACCCAGTACTTC	CASSFWRTQETQYF
TRBD2	TRBV4-1	once	TRBJ2-3	TGCGCCAGCAGCCTCCCGGGTAGCGGGGATACGCAGTATTTT	CASSLPGSGDTQYF
TRBD1	TRBV7-9	NA	TRBJ2-2	TGTGCCAGCAGCTTAGATTGGCAGGGGGAGACCGGGGAGCTGTTTTTT	CASSLDWQGETGELFF
TRBD2	TRBV5-1	NA	TRBJ2-2	TGCGCCAGCACCCGGCTAGCGGGAGAGGCCGGGGAGCTGTTTTTT	CASTRLAGEAGELFF
TRBD1	TRBV7-2	NA	TRBJ1-2	TGTGCCAGCAGCTTCCAGGAGGGGATAGGGGGCCATGGCTACACCTTC	CASSFQEGIGGHGYTF
TRBD1	TRBV30	few	TRBJ1-1	TGTGCCTGGAGACCTCTACCCTGGGGCAGGCTGACGGACAGGGGGACTGAAGCTTTCTTT	CAWRPLPWGRLTDRGTEAFF
NA	TRBV15	NA	TRBJ2-5	TGTGCCACCAGCAGAGGGACAGCCGTACCTCAAGAGACCCAGTACTTC	CATSRGTAVPQETQYF
NA	TRBV10-3	NA	TRBJ2-7	TGTGCCATCAGTGAGTCGGCAGGGTCTCGCACCTACGAGCAGTACTTC	CAISESAGSRTYEQYF
TRBD2	TRBV10-3	NA	TRBJ2-1	TGTGCCATCAGTGACTTAGCGGGGGGGCACAATGAGCAGTTCTTC	CAISDLAGGHNEQFF
TRBD2	TRBV27	NA	TRBJ2-2	TGTGCCAGCAGTTCGCGCGGGGGCACCGGGGAGCTGTTTTTT	CASSSRGGTGELFF
NA	TRBV7-9	NA	TRBJ2-5	TGTGCCAGCAGCCGCGCTGGAGGGGCAGAGACCCAGTACTTC	CASSRAGGAETQYF
NA	TRBV6-2/TRBV6-3	NA	TRBJ2-7	TGTGCCAGCAGTTACAGCAACTACGAGCAGTACTTC	CASSYSNYEQYF